These 8 T cell receptor beta chains were all obtained from the same sample, sequenced in a study of T cells in Graves' hyperthyroidism and ophthalmopathy. Amplification yielded TCR beta CDR3 regions, with RNA transcripts as the source. The HTBI primer set was used in a first-round RT-PCR of the TCR CDR3. TCRdb reanalysed the multiplex PCR reads using MiXCR and keeps one entry per CDR3 protein. This sample has 620,000 or so distinct CDR3 sequences; roughly 15% occur once, and the top ten carry approximately 12%. Sequences were obtained from blood. The receptor set was obtained from a woman aged 50 to 65 with Graves' ophthalmopathy.

This clonotype was recorded a few times. The chain employs TRBV5-6 and TRBJ1-6; possible D gene TRBD1, 6 bases. The CDR3 contains 12 residues. Germline lookup yields CDR1 SGHDT and CDR2 YYEEEE. V was cut by 4 bases and J by 11 bases, with 10 bases left in between. CDR3 in DNA: TGTGCCAGCAGCCTCCAGGGGCCACCCCTCCACTTT. Its protein is CASSLQGPPLHF.

This clonotype was counted at least ten times. The chain joins TRBV5-1 to TRBJ2-1; 11 nucleotides match TRBD2. The CDR3 sequence is 17 residues long. CDR1 and CDR2 from the germline V gene are SGHRS and YFSETQ. The V segment lost 0 bases and the J segment 9 bases; nucleotides outside the gene matches: 11. The CDR3 region has the DNA TGCGCCAGCAGCTTGGAGCTGGCACTAGCGGGAGTTAGTGAGCAGTTCTTC. Translation gives CASSLELALAGVSEQFF.

This chain connects TRBV6-1 to TRBJ1-2; 7 positions match TRBD1. J lost 7 bases, V lost 8 bases, and 10 bases had no gene match. Germline CDR1 MNHNS, CDR2 SASEGT. The CDR3 runs 13 residues. The CDR3 sequence: CASQGWTGFGYTF. DNA for the CDR3: TGTGCCAGCCAAGGATGGACAGGATTTGGCTACACCTTC.

The table lists this clonotype with many counts. The genes are TRBV28 and TRBJ2-7; D unclear. The CDR3 runs to 13 residues. V was cut by 6 bases and J by 0 bases, with 9 bases left in between. Germline V gene lookup returns CDR1 MDHEN and CDR2 SYDVKM. This chain's CDR3 is CASSLANSYEQYF. CDR3 in DNA: TGTGCCAGCAGCTTAGCCAACTCCTACGAGCAGTACTTC.

The rearrangement uses TRBV2 and TRBJ2-2; D might be TRBD2 (6 bases). Trimming took 3 bases from V and 4 from J, leaving 9 bases between them. This CDR3 region has 14 residues. In germline, CDR1 is SNHLY, CDR2 FYNNEI. The CDR3 is CASSDLRGTGELFF. The CDR3 region has the DNA TGTGCCAGCAGTGATTTGCGGGGCACCGGGGAGCTGTTTTTT.

This clonotype occurred a few times. The chain links TRBV7-9 to TRBJ2-5; 8 bases fit TRBD1. The CDR3 is made up of 13 amino acids. V lost 5 bases to trimming and J lost 4 bases; unmatched junction nucleotides: 3. Germline loops: CDR1 SEHNR, CDR2 FQNEAQ (reference sequence). This chain's CDR3 is CASSPGTGETQYF. DNA for the CDR3: TGTGCCAGCAGCCCAGGGACAGGAGAGACCCAGTACTTC.

The sample holds many counts of this clonotype. In nucleotides, the CDR3 is TGTGCCAGCAGCCACGGGACTAGCGGGAGGGATACGCAGTATTTT. Amino acid sequence: CASSHGTSGRDTQYF. The chain combines TRBV7-3 with TRBJ2-3; 15 positions match TRBD2. J lost 6 bases, V lost 5 bases, and 3 bases had no gene match. This CDR3 spans 15 amino acids. Germline CDR1 SGHTA, CDR2 FQGTGA.

This clonotype was found many times. This sequence joins TRBV27 and TRBJ1-5; 8 bases match TRBD1. V gave up 3 bases and J gave up 1 base; unmatched junction bases: 2. This CDR3 is 15 amino acids long. Germline loops: CDR1 MNHEY, CDR2 SMNVEV (reference sequence). CDR3 region: CASSLGQASNQPQHF. The CDR3 DNA is TGTGCCAGCAGTTTGGGACAGGCCAGCAATCAGCCCCAGCATTTT.